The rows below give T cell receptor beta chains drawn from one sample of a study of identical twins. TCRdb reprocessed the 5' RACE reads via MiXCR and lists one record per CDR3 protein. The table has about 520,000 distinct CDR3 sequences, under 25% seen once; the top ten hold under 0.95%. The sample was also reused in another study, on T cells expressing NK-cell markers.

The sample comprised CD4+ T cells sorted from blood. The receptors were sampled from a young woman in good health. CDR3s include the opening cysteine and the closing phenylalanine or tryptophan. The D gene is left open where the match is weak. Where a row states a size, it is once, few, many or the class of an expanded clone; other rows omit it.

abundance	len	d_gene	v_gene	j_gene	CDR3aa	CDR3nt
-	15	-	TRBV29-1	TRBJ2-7	CSAAMGLSRDYEQYF	TGCAGCGCCGCGATGGGCCTGTCGCGGGACTACGAGCAGTACTTC
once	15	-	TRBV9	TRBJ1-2	CASSVQGPALYGYTF	TGTGCCAGCAGCGTTCAGGGACCCGCCCTCTATGGCTACACCTTC
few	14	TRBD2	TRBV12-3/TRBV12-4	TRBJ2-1	CASSKAGGRDEQFF	TGTGCCAGCAGTAAAGCGGGGGGGCGGGATGAGCAGTTCTTC
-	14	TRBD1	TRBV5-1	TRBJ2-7	CASSSRDRGQGQYF	TGCGCCAGCTCGTCCCGGGACAGGGGCCAGGGGCAGTACTTC
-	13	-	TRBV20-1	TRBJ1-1	CSASQGWNTEAFF	TGCAGTGCTAGCCAGGGCTGGAACACTGAAGCTTTCTTT
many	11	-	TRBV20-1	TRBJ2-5	CSRMARETQYF	TGCAGTCGGATGGCCCGGGAGACCCAGTACTTC
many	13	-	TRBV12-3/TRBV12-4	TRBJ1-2	CASSTRDTVGYTF	TGTGCCAGCAGTACCAGGGATACTGTGGGCTACACCTTC
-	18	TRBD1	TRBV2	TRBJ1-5	CASSGEGTGAISNQPQHF	TGTGCCAGCAGTGGAGAGGGGACAGGGGCGATTAGCAATCAGCCCCAGCATTTT
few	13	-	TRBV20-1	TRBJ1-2	CSAPIGRGYGYTF	TGCAGTGCCCCAATCGGGAGGGGTTATGGCTACACCTTC
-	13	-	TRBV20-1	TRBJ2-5	CSASSTYQETQYF	TGCAGTGCTAGTTCCACCTACCAAGAGACCCAGTACTTC
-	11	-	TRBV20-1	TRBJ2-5	CSTRGRETQYF	TGCAGCACTAGGGGACGGGAGACCCAGTACTTC
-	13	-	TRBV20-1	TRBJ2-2	CSAKIQGSGELFF	TGCAGTGCCAAAATCCAGGGGTCCGGGGAGCTGTTTTTT
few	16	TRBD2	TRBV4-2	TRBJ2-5	CASSQGISGAEETQYF	TGTGCCAGCAGCCAAGGAATTAGCGGGGCCGAAGAGACCCAGTACTTC
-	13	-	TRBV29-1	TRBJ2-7	CSARGGGSYEQYF	TGCAGCGCAAGGGGTGGGGGATCCTACGAGCAGTACTTC
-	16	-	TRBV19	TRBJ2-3	CASSIEGWRGPDTQYF	TGTGCCAGTAGTATTGAGGGCTGGCGAGGACCAGATACGCAGTATTTT
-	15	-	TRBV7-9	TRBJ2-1	CASSLHQLGDNEQFF	TGTGCCAGCAGCTTACATCAATTGGGAGACAATGAGCAGTTCTTC
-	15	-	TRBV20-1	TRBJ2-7	CSAPGGSGDAYEQYF	TGCAGTGCCCCCGGCGGTTCGGGGGACGCCTACGAGCAGTACTTC
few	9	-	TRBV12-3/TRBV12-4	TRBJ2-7	CAGPYEQYF	TGTGCCGGCCCCTACGAGCAGTACTTC
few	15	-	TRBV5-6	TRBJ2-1	CASSHQGTGRNEQFF	TGTGCCAGCAGCCATCAGGGGACGGGAAGGAATGAGCAGTTCTTC
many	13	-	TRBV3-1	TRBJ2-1	CASSLENYNEQFF	TGTGCCAGCAGCCTCGAGAACTACAATGAGCAGTTCTTC
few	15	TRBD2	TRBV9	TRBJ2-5	CASSVDPAGKETQYF	TGTGCCAGCAGCGTAGACCCAGCGGGGAAAGAGACCCAGTACTTC
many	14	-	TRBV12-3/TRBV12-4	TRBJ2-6	CASSHNSGANVLTF	TGTGCCAGCAGTCACAACTCTGGGGCCAACGTCCTGACTTTC
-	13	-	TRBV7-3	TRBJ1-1	CASSLKPRTEAFF	TGTGCCAGCAGCTTAAAACCCAGGACTGAAGCTTTCTTT
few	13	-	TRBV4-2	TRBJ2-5	CASNNRGEETQYF	TGTGCCAGCAACAATAGAGGGGAGGAGACCCAGTACTTC
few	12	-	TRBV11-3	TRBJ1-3	CASSHTSNTIYF	TGTGCCAGCAGCCATACCTCCAACACCATATATTTT
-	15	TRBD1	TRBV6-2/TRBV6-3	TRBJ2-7	CASSYRGQYLYEQYF	TGTGCCAGCAGTTACCGGGGACAGTACCTCTACGAGCAGTACTTC
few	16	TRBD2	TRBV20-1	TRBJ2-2	CSARDPAGGRTGELFF	TGCAGTGCTAGAGATCCGGCGGGGGGCCGCACCGGGGAGCTGTTTTTT
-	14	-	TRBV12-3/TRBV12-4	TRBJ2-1	CASSSSVPTSEQFF	TGTGCCAGCAGCTCGAGCGTACCGACCAGTGAGCAGTTCTTC
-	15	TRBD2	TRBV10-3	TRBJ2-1	CAIKSGTSGANEQFF	TGTGCCATCAAATCCGGGACTAGCGGGGCCAATGAGCAGTTCTTC
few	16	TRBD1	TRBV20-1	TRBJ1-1	CSASPGGQGGWTEAFF	TGCAGTGCTAGTCCCGGCGGACAGGGAGGGTGGACTGAAGCTTTCTTT
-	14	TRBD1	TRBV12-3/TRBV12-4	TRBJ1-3	CASRRDSAGNTIYF	TGTGCCAGCAGACGGGACAGTGCTGGAAACACCATATATTTT
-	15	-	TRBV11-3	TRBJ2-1	CASREGRVPYNEQFF	TGTGCCAGCAGGGAAGGCAGAGTACCCTACAATGAGCAGTTCTTC
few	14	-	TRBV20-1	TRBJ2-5	CSARDIAGSETQYF	TGCAGTGCTAGAGATATCGCGGGGAGTGAGACCCAGTACTTC
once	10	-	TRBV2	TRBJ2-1	CASTLSEQFF	TGTGCCAGCACCCTTAGTGAGCAGTTCTTC
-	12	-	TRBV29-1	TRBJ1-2	CSVEGGHAGYTF	TGCAGCGTTGAAGGGGGACACGCCGGCTACACCTTC